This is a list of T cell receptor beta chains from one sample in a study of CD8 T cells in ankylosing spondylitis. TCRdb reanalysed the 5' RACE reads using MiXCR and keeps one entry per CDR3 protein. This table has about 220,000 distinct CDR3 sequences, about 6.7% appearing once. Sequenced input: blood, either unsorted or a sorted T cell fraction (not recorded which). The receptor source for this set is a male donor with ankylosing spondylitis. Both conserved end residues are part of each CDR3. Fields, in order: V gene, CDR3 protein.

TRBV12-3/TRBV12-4,CASSWDRRETQYF
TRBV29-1,CSAGELETQYF
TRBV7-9,CASSLVSGRSYEQYF
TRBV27,CASSLHQPQHF
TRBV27,CASSFGGSGELFF
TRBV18,CASSRTYGTSYNEQFF
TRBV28,CASSLFTGEGNTIYF
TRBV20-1,CSARHASGTGPYEQYF
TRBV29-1,CSVGGVRYNEQFF
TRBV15,CATSRGTSGLYNEQFF
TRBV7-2,CASSLASGKGYNEQFF
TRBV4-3,CASSRLTGSQETQYF
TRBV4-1,CASSQWADTGNPYEQYF
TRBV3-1,CATSQEIARAFNTGELFF
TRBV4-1,CASSQLVAGAPTNEKLFF
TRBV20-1,CSAREAGAGNEQYF
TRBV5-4,CASSFPINNEQFF
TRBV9,CASSEGQGFPYEQYF
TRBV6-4,CASRINNEQFF
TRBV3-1,CASSLAGGMTWEQYF
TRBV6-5,CASSYSWRRIASGELFF
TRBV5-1,CASRAQQGNEQFF
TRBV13,CASSPLGSAMNTEAFF